One T cell receptor beta chain is described in this entry. These data come from a study of blood T cell repertoires in COVID-19. Study background: Samples of COVID-19 (acute and convalescent) were obtained from the United States, Italy and Spain. Sources were T cells, B-cell-depleted T cells, or PBMCs; the material itself was cDNA or gDNA.

Per the study methods: Quantification of nucleated cells was approximated via reference gene primer amplification. The method was immunoSEQ multiplex PCR; TCRdb's version includes in-frame clones alone and lacks a portion of them. V and J calls and clone size come straight from that table; D and trimming were deduced from the DNA. The table has under 150,000 clones, about 85% seen once. CDR3 length equals 13 residues. In germline, CDR1 is MNHNY, CDR2 SVGAGI (reference sequence). V gave up 6 bases and J gave up 1 base, with 9 bases separating them. The TCR comes from a man of 80 years or more with acute or convalescent COVID-19. The material sequenced was peripheral blood. The chain joins TRBV6-6 to TRBJ1-1, with a possible D match to TRBD1 (6 bases). The CDR3 reads CASRGGPNTEAFF. Written as DNA, the CDR3 is TGTGCCAGCAGGGGGGGGCCGAACACTGAAGCTTTCTTT.